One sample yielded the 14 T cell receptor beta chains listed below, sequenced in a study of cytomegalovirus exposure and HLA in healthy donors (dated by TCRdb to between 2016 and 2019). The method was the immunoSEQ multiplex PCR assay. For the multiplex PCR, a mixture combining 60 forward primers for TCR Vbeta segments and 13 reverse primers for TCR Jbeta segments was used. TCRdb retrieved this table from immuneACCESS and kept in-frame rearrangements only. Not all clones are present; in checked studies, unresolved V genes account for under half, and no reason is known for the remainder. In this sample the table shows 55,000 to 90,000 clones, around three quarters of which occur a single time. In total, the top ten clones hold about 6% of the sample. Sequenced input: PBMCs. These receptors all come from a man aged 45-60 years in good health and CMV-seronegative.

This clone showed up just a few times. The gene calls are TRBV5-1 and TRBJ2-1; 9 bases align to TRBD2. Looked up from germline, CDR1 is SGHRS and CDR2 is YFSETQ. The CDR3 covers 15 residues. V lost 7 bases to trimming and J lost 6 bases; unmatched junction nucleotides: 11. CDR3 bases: TGCGCCAGCGGGGGCGCGGGAGGGGGCCCCAATGAGCAGTTCTTC. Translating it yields CASGGAGGGPNEQFF. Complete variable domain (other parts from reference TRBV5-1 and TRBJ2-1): KAGVTQTPRYLIKTRGQQVTLSCSPISGHRSVSWYQQTPGQGLQFLFEYFSETQRNKGNFPGRFSGRQFSNSRSEMNVSTLELGDSALYLCASGGAGGGPNEQFFGPGTRLTVL.

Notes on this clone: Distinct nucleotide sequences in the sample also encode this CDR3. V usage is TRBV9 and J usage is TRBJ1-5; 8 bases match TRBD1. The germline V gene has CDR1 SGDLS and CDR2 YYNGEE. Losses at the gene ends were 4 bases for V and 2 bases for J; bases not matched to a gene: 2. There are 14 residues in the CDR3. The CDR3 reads CASSPTGGNQPQHF. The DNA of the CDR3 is TGTGCCAGCAGCCCGACAGGGGGCAATCAGCCCCAGCATTTT.

The CDR3: CASSPPGQEKNTEAFF. DNA for the CDR3: TGTGCCAGCAGCCCCCCGGGACAGGAGAAGAACACTGAAGCTTTCTTT. The rearrangement links TRBV7-9 to TRBJ1-1; 8 bases match TRBD1. CDR3 length: 16 residues. V was pared by 5 bases and J by 1 base, with 9 bases of the junction left unmatched. Germline V gene data show CDR1 as SEHNR and CDR2 as FQNEAQ (reference sequence).

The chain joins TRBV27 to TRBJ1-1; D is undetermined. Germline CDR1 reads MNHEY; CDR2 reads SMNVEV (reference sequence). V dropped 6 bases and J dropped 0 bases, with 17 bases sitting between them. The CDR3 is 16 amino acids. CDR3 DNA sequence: TGTGCCAGCAGCCCGGCAAGGACTTTCATGAACACTGAAGCTTTCTTT. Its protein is CASSPARTFMNTEAFF.

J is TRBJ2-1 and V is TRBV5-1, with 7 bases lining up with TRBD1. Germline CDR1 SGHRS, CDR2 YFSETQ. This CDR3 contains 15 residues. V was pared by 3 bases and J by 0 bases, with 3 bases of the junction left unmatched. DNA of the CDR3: TGCGCCAGCAGCTCTCGGACAGGCTCCTACAATGAGCAGTTCTTC. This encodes CASSSRTGSYNEQFF.

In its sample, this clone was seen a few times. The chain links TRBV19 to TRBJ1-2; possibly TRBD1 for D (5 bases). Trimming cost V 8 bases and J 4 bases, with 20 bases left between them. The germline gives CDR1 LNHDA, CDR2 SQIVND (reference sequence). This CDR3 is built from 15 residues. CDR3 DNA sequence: TGTGCCAGTCGGGAGACGGGGGAAAGCTTCTATGGCTACACCTTC. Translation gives CASRETGESFYGYTF.

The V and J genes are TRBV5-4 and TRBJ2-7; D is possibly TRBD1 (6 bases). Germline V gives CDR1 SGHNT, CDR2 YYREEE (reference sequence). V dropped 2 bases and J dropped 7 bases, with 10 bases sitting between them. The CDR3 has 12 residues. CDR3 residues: CASSFRQGEQYF. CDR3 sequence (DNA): TGTGCCAGCAGCTTTCGGCAGGGGGAGCAGTACTTC.

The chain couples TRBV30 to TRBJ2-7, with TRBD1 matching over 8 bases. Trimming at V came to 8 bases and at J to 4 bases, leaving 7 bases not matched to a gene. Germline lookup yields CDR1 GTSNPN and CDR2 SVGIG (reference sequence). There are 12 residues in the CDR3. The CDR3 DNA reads TGTGCCCGTGGACAGGGAGCTTACGAGCAGTACTTC. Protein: CARGQGAYEQYF.

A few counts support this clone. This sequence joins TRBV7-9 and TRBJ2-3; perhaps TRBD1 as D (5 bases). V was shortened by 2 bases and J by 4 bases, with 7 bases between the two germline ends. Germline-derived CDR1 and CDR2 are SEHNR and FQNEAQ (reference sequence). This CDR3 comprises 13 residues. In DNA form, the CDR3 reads TGTGCCAGCAGCTTAACAGGACCAGATACGCAGTATTTT. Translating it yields CASSLTGPDTQYF.

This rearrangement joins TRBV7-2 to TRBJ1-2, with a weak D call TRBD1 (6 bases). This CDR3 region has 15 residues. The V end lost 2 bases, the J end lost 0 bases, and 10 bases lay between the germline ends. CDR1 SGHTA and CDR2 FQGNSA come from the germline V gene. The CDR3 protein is CASSLLAGANYGYTF. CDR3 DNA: TGTGCCAGCAGCTTATTAGCAGGGGCTAACTATGGCTACACCTTC.

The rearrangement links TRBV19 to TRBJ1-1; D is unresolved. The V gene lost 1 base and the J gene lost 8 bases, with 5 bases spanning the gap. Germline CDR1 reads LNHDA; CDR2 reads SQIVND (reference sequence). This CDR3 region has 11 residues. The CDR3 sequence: CASSIGAEAFF. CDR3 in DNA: TGTGCCAGTAGTATAGGAGCGGAAGCTTTCTTT.

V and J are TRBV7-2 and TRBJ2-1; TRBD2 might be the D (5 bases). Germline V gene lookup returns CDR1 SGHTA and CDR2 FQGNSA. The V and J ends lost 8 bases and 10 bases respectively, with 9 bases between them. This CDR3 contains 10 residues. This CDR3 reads CASRGVEQFF. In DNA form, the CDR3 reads TGTGCCAGCCGGGGAGTGGAGCAGTTCTTC.

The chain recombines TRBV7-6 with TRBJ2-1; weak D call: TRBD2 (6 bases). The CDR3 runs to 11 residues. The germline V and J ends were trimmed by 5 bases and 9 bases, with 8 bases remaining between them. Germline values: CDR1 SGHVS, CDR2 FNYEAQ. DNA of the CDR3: TGTGCCAGCAGCGTCGGGGGTGAGCAGTTCTTC. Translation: CASSVGGEQFF.

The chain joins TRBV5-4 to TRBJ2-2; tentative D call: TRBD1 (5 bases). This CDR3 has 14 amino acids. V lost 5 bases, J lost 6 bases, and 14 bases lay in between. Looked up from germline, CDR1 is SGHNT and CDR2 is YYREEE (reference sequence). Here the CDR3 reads CASSSPGRAGELFF. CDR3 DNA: TGTGCCAGCAGTTCCCCAGGGCGTGCCGGGGAGCTGTTTTTT.